These T cell receptor beta chains were read from a single sample in a study of cytomegalovirus exposure and HLA in healthy donors. TCRdb keeps only in-frame clones here, not all; method: immunoSEQ multiplex PCR. This repertoire includes some 120,000 clones. Material for sequencing was PBMCs. Source of these receptors: a man aged 18 to 30 in good health and CMV-seronegative. Each CDR3 is given with its conserved first and last residue. D genes are given only for firm matches.

V,D,J,DNA,CDR3
TRBV27,.,TRBJ2-3,TGTGCCAGCAGTCCAAGCACAGATACGCAGTATTTT,CASSPSTDTQYF
TRBV5-1,TRBD1,TRBJ1-1,TGCGCCAGCGCCCTGACAGGGGAAATGAACACTGAAGCTTTCTTT,CASALTGEMNTEAFF
TRBV13,TRBD2,TRBJ2-7,TGTGCCAGCAGCTCGGGGGGGTGGGGCGAGCAGTACTTC,CASSSGGWGEQYF
TRBV5-1,TRBD1,TRBJ2-6,TGCGCCAGCAGCTTGGTGACAGGGGCCCACTCTGGGGCCAACGTCCTGACTTTC,CASSLVTGAHSGANVLTF
TRBV6-1,.,TRBJ1-6,TGTGCCAGCAGTGAGCTTGGCTCACCCCTCCACTTT,CASSELGSPLHF
TRBV18,.,TRBJ2-7,TGTGCCAGCTCACCGGATCAGGGGTCCTACGAGCAGTACTTC,CASSPDQGSYEQYF
TRBV7-9,.,TRBJ2-2,TGTGCCAGCAGCTACAGGGTTTTGGACACCGGGGAGCTGTTTTTT,CASSYRVLDTGELFF
TRBV14,TRBD1,TRBJ1-2,TGTGCCAGCAGCCAACGCGGACAGGGCTATGGCTACACCTTC,CASSQRGQGYGYTF
TRBV28,.,TRBJ2-7,TGTGCCAGCACCCCCGGGGGACGGCCCGTGAGAGAGCAGTACTTC,CASTPGGRPVREQYF
TRBV2,TRBD1,TRBJ2-7,TGTGCCAGCAGTGAACCGCCGGGACAGAAAATCCACGAGCAGTACTTC,CASSEPPGQKIHEQYF
TRBV7-2,TRBD1,TRBJ1-1,TGTGCCAGCAGCCCGGGACAGGCGAACACTGAAGCTTTCTTT,CASSPGQANTEAFF
TRBV6-4,TRBD2,TRBJ2-3,TGTGCCAGCAGTGTCTTCGCGGGAGGTCTAGATACGCAGTATTTT,CASSVFAGGLDTQYF